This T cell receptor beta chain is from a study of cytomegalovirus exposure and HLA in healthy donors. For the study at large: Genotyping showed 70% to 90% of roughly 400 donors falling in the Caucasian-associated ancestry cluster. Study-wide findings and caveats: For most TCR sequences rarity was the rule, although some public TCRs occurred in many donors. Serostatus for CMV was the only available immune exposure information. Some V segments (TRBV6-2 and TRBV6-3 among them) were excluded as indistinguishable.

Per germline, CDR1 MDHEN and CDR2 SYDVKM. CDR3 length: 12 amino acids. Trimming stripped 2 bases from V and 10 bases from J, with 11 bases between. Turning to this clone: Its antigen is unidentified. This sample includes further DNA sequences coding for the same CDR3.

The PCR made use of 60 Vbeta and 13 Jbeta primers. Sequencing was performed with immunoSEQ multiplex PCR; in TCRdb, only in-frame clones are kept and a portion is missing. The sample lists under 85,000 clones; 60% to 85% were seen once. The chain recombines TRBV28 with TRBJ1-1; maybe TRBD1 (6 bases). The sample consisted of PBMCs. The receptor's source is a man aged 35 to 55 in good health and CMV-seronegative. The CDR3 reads CASSLEGQRAFF. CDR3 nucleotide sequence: TGTGCCAGCAGTTTAGAAGGACAGAGAGCTTTCTTT.